These 20 T cell receptor beta chains share one sample of origin, sequenced in a study of T cell responses to AZD1222 COVID-19 vaccine. The table came from immunoSEQ multiplex PCR; TCRdb's copy has only in-frame clones and leaves some out. The repertoire holds 170,000 or so clones, with over 80% as singletons. This sample comprised peripheral blood, obtained 28 days after the second dose of the MenACWY control vaccine. All receptors come from an adult who received the MenACWY meningococcal vaccine as a control.

This clone has only a few counts. The chain has TRBV28 and TRBJ1-5, with 7 bases aligning to TRBD1. This CDR3 is 16 amino acids long. Germline trimming cut 3 bases from V and 0 bases from J; bases unmatched to any gene: 5. Germline CDR1 reads MDHEN; CDR2 reads SYDVKM. The CDR3 nucleotides read TGTGCCAGCAGTTTCTTAGACAGGGCTAGCAATCAGCCCCAGCATTTT. This gives the protein CASSFLDRASNQPQHF.

The chain has TRBV27 and TRBJ1-6; D is unresolved. The CDR3 is 14 residues long. The V gene's germline CDR1 is MNHEY and CDR2 SMNVEV (reference sequence). V was pared by 5 bases and J by 9 bases, with 14 bases between. The CDR3 loop is CASSTDGRVSPLHF. The CDR3 DNA sequence: TGTGCCAGCAGTACGGACGGACGCGTTTCACCCCTCCACTTT.

The chain uses TRBV7-9 and TRBJ1-2; 7 bases are shared with TRBD1. Per the germline V gene, CDR1 is SEHNR and CDR2 is FQNEAQ (reference sequence). J gave up 0 bases and V 5 bases, and 6 bases lay outside the gene matches. This CDR3 has 15 amino acids. CDR3 sequence: CASSLDRAANYGYTF. The DNA for the CDR3 is TGTGCCAGCAGCCTTGACAGGGCGGCTAACTATGGCTACACCTTC.

CDR3 bases: TGCAGCGGTCCGGACAATCAGCCCCAGCATTTT. This gives the protein CSGPDNQPQHF. The chain joins TRBV29-1 to TRBJ1-5; the D is unclear. The CDR3 runs to 11 residues. Deletions cut 7 bases from V and 3 bases from J, with 7 bases between. Per the germline V gene, CDR1 is SQVTM and CDR2 is ANQGSEA.

The V gene is TRBV6-5, the J gene TRBJ1-1; 7 bases are a match to TRBD1. V shed 2 bases and J 7 bases; nucleotides not matched to a gene: 4. Per the germline V gene, CDR1 is MNHEY and CDR2 is SVGAGI. The CDR3 extends over 13 amino acids. The CDR3 sequence is CASSYAGGNEAFF. Written as DNA, the CDR3 is TGTGCCAGCAGTTACGCAGGGGGAAATGAAGCTTTCTTT.

The V and J genes are TRBV6-5 and TRBJ2-5; maybe TRBD2 (7 bases). Germline lookup yields CDR1 MNHEY and CDR2 SVGAGI. The CDR3 runs to 15 residues. Between the trimmed V and J ends, which lost 2 bases and 1 base, there was a span of 11 bases. The chain's CDR3 is CASSYGGAAQETQYF. For the CDR3, the DNA is TGTGCCAGCAGTTACGGGGGGGCGGCCCAAGAGACCCAGTACTTC.

The gene calls are TRBV5-8 and TRBJ2-2; 8 bases match TRBD2. Germline loops: CDR1 SGHTS, CDR2 YDEGEE. Trimming cost V 4 bases and J 5 bases; bases outside gene matches: 13. This CDR3 is 17 amino acids long. The CDR3 DNA sequence: TGTGCCAGCAGCCTCAGGAGCGGGAGAAGGCTAACCGGGGAGCTGTTTTTT. It codes for CASSLRSGRRLTGELFF.

The chain couples TRBV7-2 to TRBJ1-1; D call uncertain. The CDR3 is made up of 14 amino acids. Trimming removed 8 bases at V and 0 bases at J, with 13 bases between. Germline V gene sequence: CDR1 SGHTA, CDR2 FQGNSA. CDR3 DNA: TGTGCCAGCCAACCCGCCGGAGTGAACACTGAAGCTTTCTTT. This gives the protein CASQPAGVNTEAFF.

This chain connects TRBV7-6 to TRBJ1-3, with 8 bases fitting TRBD1. V shed 0 bases and J 0 bases; nucleotides not matched to a gene: 7. Germline CDR1 and CDR2: SGHVS and FNYEAQ. The CDR3 spans 18 residues. The CDR3 DNA is TGTGCCAGCAGCTTAGCCGGGACAGGAGTAAGCTCTGGAAACACCATATATTTT. Protein product: CASSLAGTGVSSGNTIYF.

The V and J genes are TRBV6-5 and TRBJ1-6, with TRBD1 as a possible D gene (6 bases). Trimming removed 0 bases from V and 14 bases from J, with 14 bases in between. CDR3 length: 14 residues. Germline values: CDR1 MNHEY, CDR2 SVGAGI. CDR3 in amino acids: CASSYSRTAKSLHF. The CDR3 region has the DNA TGTGCCAGCAGTTACTCCCGGACAGCTAAATCCCTCCACTTT.

The V gene is TRBV15, the J gene TRBJ1-5; D unclear. V lost 0 bases and J 0 bases, leaving 12 bases between the germline ends. CDR3 size: 17 residues. Looked up from germline, CDR1 is LNHNV and CDR2 is YYDKDF (reference sequence). The CDR3 loop reads CATSRDMGGNSNQPQHF. The DNA of the CDR3 is TGTGCCACCAGCAGAGATATGGGAGGGAATAGCAATCAGCCCCAGCATTTT.

The chain employs TRBV28 and TRBJ1-1; the D is unclear. With 2 bases removed from V and 10 bases from J, the gap between germline ends came to 14 bases. Per the germline V gene, CDR1 is MDHEN and CDR2 is SYDVKM. The CDR3 is 13 residues long. CDR3: CASSLRWSEGAFF. As DNA, the CDR3 is TGTGCCAGCAGTTTACGTTGGTCGGAGGGAGCTTTCTTT.

The V gene is TRBV3-1 (or the pseudogene TRBV3-2), the J gene TRBJ1-1; D may be TRBD1 (5 bases). The CDR3 loop spans 14 amino acids. Between the trimmed V and J ends, which lost 4 bases and 2 bases, there was a span of 11 bases. Germline V gene lookup returns CDR1 LGHDT and CDR2 YNNKEL (reference sequence). The CDR3 region is CASSLRDLNTEAFF. The CDR3 DNA reads TGTGCCAGCAGCCTAAGGGACCTAAACACTGAAGCTTTCTTT.

This chain connects TRBV5-1 to TRBJ1-1; tentatively, D is TRBD1 (5 bases). CDR1 and CDR2 from the germline V gene are SGHRS and YFSETQ. V was clipped by 0 bases and J by 4 bases, with 16 bases between them. The CDR3 runs to 16 residues. The CDR3 sequence: CASSLGGYGTGTEAFF. For the CDR3, the DNA is TGCGCCAGCAGCTTGGGGGGTTACGGGACGGGCACTGAAGCTTTCTTT.

The genes are TRBV6-5 and TRBJ2-4; D gene unclear. Per the germline V gene, CDR1 is MNHEY and CDR2 is SVGAGI. V was clipped by 4 bases and J by 0 bases, with 10 bases between them. The CDR3 runs 15 residues. The DNA for the CDR3 is TGTGCCAGCAGTTCGGGCAGGATAGCCAAAAACATTCAGTACTTC. This gives the protein CASSSGRIAKNIQYF.

The chain links TRBV5-4 to TRBJ1-6; D perhaps matches TRBD1 (6 bases). V lost 7 bases, J lost 5 bases, and 13 bases lay in between. The CDR3 length is 14 residues. Germline lookup yields CDR1 SGHNT and CDR2 YYREEE (reference sequence). CDR3 region: CASGKTGNNSPLHF. The CDR3 bases are TGTGCCAGCGGGAAAACAGGGAATAATTCACCCCTCCACTTT.

This chain uses TRBV18 with TRBJ1-3, with D possibly being TRBD1 (5 bases). This CDR3 has 17 residues. The germline CDR1 and CDR2 sequences are KGHSH and LQKENI. The ends were cut back, 4 bases at V and 0 bases at J, with 16 bases in the middle. Here the CDR3 DNA reads TGTGCCAGCTCACTACTACAGACAGACCTCTCTGGAAACACCATATATTTT. Amino acids: CASSLLQTDLSGNTIYF.

A note on this clone: Other nucleotide sequences in the sample specify the same CDR3. The chain joins TRBV3-1 (or the pseudogene TRBV3-2) to TRBJ2-5, with no clear D. V was clipped by 1 base and J by 7 bases, with 7 bases between them. CDR3 length: 12 residues. Germline loops: CDR1 LGHDT, CDR2 YNNKEL (reference sequence). The CDR3 nucleotides are TGTGCCAGCAGCCAAGCGGCGCGGACCCAGTACTTC. Amino acids: CASSQAARTQYF.

Only one count was recorded for this clone. The chain joins TRBV2 to TRBJ1-1, with D maybe TRBD1 (5 bases). The CDR3 contains 13 residues. Germline loops: CDR1 SNHLY, CDR2 FYNNEI. The ends were cut back, 4 bases at V and 8 bases at J, with 14 bases in the middle. The CDR3, as DNA: TGTGCCAGCAGTGGAGGGACGGGAAAAGAAGCTTTCTTT. It yields the protein CASSGGTGKEAFF.

V and J are TRBV6-2 or TRBV6-3 and TRBJ2-5, with 11 bases identical to TRBD2. Germline-derived CDR1 and CDR2 are MNHEY and SVGEGT. CDR3 size: 17 residues. The junction had 8 bases not matched to a gene; V was cut back by 2 bases and J by 3 bases. The CDR3 DNA reads as TGTGCCAGCAGTTACCCCCCCAAGGGACTAGCGGAAGAGACCCAGTACTTC. This sequence encodes CASSYPPKGLAEETQYF.